This T cell receptor beta chain was retrieved from a study of T cell responses to AZD1222 COVID-19 vaccine. Points from the study as a whole: The study identified only five or six AZD1222 recipients as seropositive at baseline. Spike-specific TCR breadth and depth went up after people got two AZD1222 doses. There were mostly white British donors and more females than males, and clonal diversity was possibly underestimated. At 160-218 and 743-854, vaccine-associated CD4 TCRs were dominant, and they spanned spike.

Germline lookup yields CDR1 SGHRS and CDR2 YFSETQ. Deletions cut 0 bases from V and 2 bases from J, with 8 bases between. The CDR3 is 14 amino acids. A remark on this clone: Its cognate antigen is unknown.

Produced via immunoSEQ multiplex PCR; TCRdb's table is partial and in-frame only. The repertoire holds 80,000 to 95,000 clones, with around nine tenths as singletons. The V call is TRBV5-1, the J call TRBJ2-5; D unresolved. Sequenced here: peripheral blood, sampled on day 0 of MenACWY control vaccination. This clonotype was obtained from an adult in good health. The DNA of the CDR3 is TGCGCCAGCAGCTTGGTCGGTCGACAAGAGACCCAGTACTTC. The encoded protein is CASSLVGRQETQYF.